This record covers a single T cell receptor (beta chain). This CDR3 region has 18 residues. CDR1 is LNHNV and CDR2 is YYDKDF in the germline V gene (reference sequence). Trimming left V 0 bases short and J 0 bases short, with 12 bases between. This sample is drawn from a study of cytomegalovirus exposure and HLA in healthy donors. 13 Jbeta primers and 60 Vbeta primers were used for the PCR. Clones were sequenced by immunoSEQ multiplex PCR, and TCRdb holds only the in-frame ones, with some missing. The sample has 57,000 or so clones; about four fifths are singletons. The source is a man aged 45-65 years in good health and CMV-seropositive. The chain couples TRBV15 to TRBJ2-6; D perhaps matches TRBD1 (5 bases). Sequenced input: PBMCs. CDR3 sequence (DNA): TGTGCCACCAGCAGAGACGGACACCTCAGCTCTGGGGCCAACGTCCTGACTTTC. The encoded protein is CATSRDGHLSSGANVLTF.